These T cell receptor beta chains were read from a single sample in a study of beta chain features in type 1 diabetes. Sequencing was performed with immunoSEQ multiplex PCR; in TCRdb, only in-frame clones are kept and a portion is missing. The profile shows more than 250,000 clones, around 15% of them singletons. Material for sequencing was naive CD4+ T cells from blood. The receptors originated from a young man with type 1 diabetes. CDR3s include the opening cysteine and the closing phenylalanine or tryptophan. The D gene is left open where the match is weak. Clone sizes are given selectively: once, few, many, or a class where the clone is expanded.

abundance	d_gene	v_gene	j_gene	CDR3aa	CDR3nt
few	TRBD2	TRBV18	TRBJ2-7	CASSPPRAGGHHEQYF	TGTGCCAGCTCACCACCGCGAGCGGGAGGGCACCACGAGCAGTACTTC
few	TRBD1	TRBV7-9	TRBJ2-7	CASSAGQGGFYEQYF	TGTGCCAGCAGCGCGGGACAGGGGGGGTTTTACGAGCAGTACTTC
few	TRBD1	TRBV4-3	TRBJ2-4	CASSRDRGVENIQYF	TGCGCCAGCAGCCGAGACAGGGGTGTTGAAAACATTCAGTACTTC
few	TRBD1	TRBV7-2	TRBJ2-7	CASSLLGEIQGAHYEQYF	TGTGCCAGCAGCTTACTCGGGGAGATACAGGGGGCCCACTACGAGCAGTACTTC
NA	NA	TRBV5-1	TRBJ1-2	CASSLDRQVNGYTF	TGCGCCAGCAGCCTAGACCGACAGGTGAATGGCTACACCTTC
many	NA	TRBV29-1	TRBJ1-2	CSVEDLGGYGYTF	TGCAGCGTTGAAGATCTTGGGGGGTACGGCTACACCTTC
NA	NA	TRBV6-5	TRBJ1-4	CASREDRVNEKLFF	TGTGCCAGCAGGGAGGACAGAGTTAATGAAAAACTGTTTTTT
few	TRBD2	TRBV7-3	TRBJ2-1	CASSLPSGDLFF	TGTGCCAGCAGCTTACCTAGCGGGGATCTGTTCTTC
NA	TRBD2	TRBV13	TRBJ2-7	CASSLREGPGEQYF	TGTGCCAGCAGCTTAAGGGAGGGCCCTGGAGAGCAGTACTTC
few	TRBD1	TRBV2	TRBJ2-5	CASSEPAGGQTQYF	TGTGCCAGCAGTGAGCCCGCAGGGGGCCAGACCCAGTACTTC
NA	NA	TRBV2	TRBJ1-5	CASSASGGEQPQHF	TGTGCCAGCAGTGCGTCGGGGGGAGAACAGCCCCAGCATTTT
few	TRBD2	TRBV14	TRBJ2-1	CASSQDTGLVIHEQFF	TGTGCCAGCAGCCAAGATACGGGACTAGTCATTCATGAGCAGTTCTTC
few	NA	TRBV6-5	TRBJ2-1	CASSYYTEQFF	TGTGCCAGCAGTTACTACACAGAGCAGTTCTTC
NA	TRBD2	TRBV5-1	TRBJ2-5	CASRGSGRLETQYF	TGCGCCAGCAGAGGTAGCGGGAGGCTGGAGACCCAGTACTTC
NA	TRBD1	TRBV9	TRBJ1-3	CASSVGQGGAGNTIYF	TGTGCCAGCAGCGTAGGACAGGGGGGAGCTGGAAACACCATATATTTT
few	TRBD2	TRBV6-6	TRBJ2-5	CASNRGGVQTQYF	TGTGCCAGCAACCGCGGGGGGGTTCAGACCCAGTACTTC
few	TRBD2	TRBV7-8	TRBJ2-5	CASSSGLAGTWQETQYF	TGTGCCAGCAGCTCGGGACTAGCGGGGACGTGGCAAGAGACCCAGTACTTC
NA	NA	TRBV5-4	TRBJ2-1	CASSLDTSSYNEQFF	TGTGCCAGCAGCTTGGACACAAGCTCCTACAATGAGCAGTTCTTC
NA	NA	TRBV18	TRBJ1-2	CASSPQDIAVDGYTF	TGTGCCAGCTCCCCCCAGGACATAGCAGTTGATGGCTACACCTTC
few	NA	TRBV19	TRBJ1-1	CASSRQVVNTEAFF	TGTGCCAGTAGTAGGCAGGTGGTGAACACTGAAGCTTTCTTT
few	NA	TRBV2	TRBJ2-7	CASSKQGLSYEQYF	TGTGCCAGCAGCAAACAGGGCCTGTCCTACGAGCAGTACTTC
few	NA	TRBV28	TRBJ1-2	CATGYYGYTF	TGTGCCACGGGTTACTATGGCTACACCTTC
NA	TRBD2	TRBV5-1	TRBJ2-1	CASRLLAGGLANEQFF	TGCGCCAGCAGGCTACTAGCGGGGGGCCTCGCCAATGAGCAGTTCTTC
few	NA	TRBV15	TRBJ1-5	CATSRGGGRDNQPQHF	TGTGCCACCAGCAGAGGGGGGGGCAGGGACAATCAGCCCCAGCATTTT
NA	NA	TRBV28	TRBJ2-7	CASSLRQYEQYF	TGTGCCAGCAGTTTGAGACAGTACGAGCAGTACTTC
NA	TRBD1	TRBV5-4	TRBJ2-1	CASSLEKDREFF	TGTGCCAGCAGCTTGGAGAAGGACAGGGAGTTCTTC
NA	NA	TRBV29-1	TRBJ1-4	CSAHGGTNEKLFF	TGCAGCGCCCACGGGGGAACTAATGAAAAACTGTTTTTT
few	NA	TRBV2	TRBJ2-3	CASTGTDTQYF	TGTGCCAGCACGGGCACAGATACGCAGTATTTT
few	NA	TRBV7-2	TRBJ1-2	CASSLDTGRDVYGYTF	TGTGCCAGCAGCTTAGACACAGGGAGGGATGTCTATGGCTACACCTTC
NA	TRBD2	TRBV7-3	TRBJ2-1	CASSLGETSGLGNEQFF	TGTGCCAGCAGCTTAGGCGAGACTAGCGGGTTGGGGAATGAGCAGTTCTTC
few	TRBD1	TRBV29-1	TRBJ1-5	CSVPSGQSNQPQHF	TGCAGCGTACCCTCGGGACAGAGCAATCAGCCCCAGCATTTT
few	NA	TRBV6-5	TRBJ2-3	CASSRGWSGTDTQYF	TGTGCCAGCAGTCGAGGGTGGTCGGGCACAGATACGCAGTATTTT